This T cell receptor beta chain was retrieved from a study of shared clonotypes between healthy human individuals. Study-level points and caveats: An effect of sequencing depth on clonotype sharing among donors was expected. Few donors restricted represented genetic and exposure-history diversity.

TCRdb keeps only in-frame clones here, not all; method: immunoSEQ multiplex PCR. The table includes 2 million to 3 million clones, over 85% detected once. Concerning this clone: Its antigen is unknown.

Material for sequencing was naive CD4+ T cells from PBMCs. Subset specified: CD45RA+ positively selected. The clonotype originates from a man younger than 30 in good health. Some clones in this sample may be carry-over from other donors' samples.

This CDR3 is CAWSGLAGGAHNEQFF. The CDR3 DNA reads TGTGCCTGGAGTGGACTGGCAGGGGGCGCCCACAATGAGCAGTTCTTC. The chain has TRBV30 and TRBJ2-1; TRBD1 matches at 8 bases. Germline V CDR1 and CDR2: GTSNPN, SVGIG (reference sequence). The CDR3 is 16 residues long. V lost 1 base to trimming and J lost 5 bases; unmatched junction nucleotides: 10. Combining the CDR3 with reference TRBV30 and TRBJ2-1 gives the whole variable domain SQTIHQWPATLVQPVGSPLSLECTVEGTSNPNLYWYRQAAGRGLQLLFYSVGIGQISSEVPQNLSASRPQDRQFILSSKKLLLSDSGFYLCAWSGLAGGAHNEQFFGPGTRLTVL.